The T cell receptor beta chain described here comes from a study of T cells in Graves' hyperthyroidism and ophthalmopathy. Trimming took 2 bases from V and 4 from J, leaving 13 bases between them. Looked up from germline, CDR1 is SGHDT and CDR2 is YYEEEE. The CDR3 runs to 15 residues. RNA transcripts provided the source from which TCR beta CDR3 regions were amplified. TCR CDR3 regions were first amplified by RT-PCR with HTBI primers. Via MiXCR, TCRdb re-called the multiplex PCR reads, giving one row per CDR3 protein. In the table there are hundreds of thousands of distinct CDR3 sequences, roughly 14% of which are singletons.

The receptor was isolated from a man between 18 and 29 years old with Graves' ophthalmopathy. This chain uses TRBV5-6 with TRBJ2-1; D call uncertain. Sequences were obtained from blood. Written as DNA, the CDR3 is TGTGCCAGCAGCTTTCCCGGTGACCTATACAATGAGCAGTTCTTC. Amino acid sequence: CASSFPGDLYNEQFF. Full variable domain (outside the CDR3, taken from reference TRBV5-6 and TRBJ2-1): DAGVTQSPTHLIKTRGQQVTLRCSPKSGHDTVSWYQQALGQGPQFIFQYYEEEERQRGNFPDRFSGHQFPNYSSELNVNALLLGDSALYLCASSFPGDLYNEQFFGPGTRLTVL.